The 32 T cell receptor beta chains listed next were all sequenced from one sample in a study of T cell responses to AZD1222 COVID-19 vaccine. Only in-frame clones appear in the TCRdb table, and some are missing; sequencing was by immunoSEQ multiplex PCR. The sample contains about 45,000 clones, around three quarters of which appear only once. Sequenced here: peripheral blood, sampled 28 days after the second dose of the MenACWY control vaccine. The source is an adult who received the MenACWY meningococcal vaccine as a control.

CDR3 bases: TGTGCCAGCAGCTTGGGCCTAGGCGCAGCTTTCTTT. Residues: CASSLGLGAAFF. The chain couples TRBV5-8 to TRBJ1-1; D unresolved. The CDR3 sequence is 12 residues long. The V and J ends lost 0 bases and 10 bases respectively, with 10 bases between them. CDR1 is SGHTS and CDR2 is YDEGEE in the germline V gene.

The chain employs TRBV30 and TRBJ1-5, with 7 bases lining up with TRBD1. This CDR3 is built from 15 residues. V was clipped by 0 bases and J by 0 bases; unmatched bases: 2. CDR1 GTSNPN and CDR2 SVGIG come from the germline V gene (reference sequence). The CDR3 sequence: CAWSVGTASNQPQHF. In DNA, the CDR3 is TGTGCCTGGAGTGTAGGGACAGCTAGCAATCAGCCCCAGCATTTT.

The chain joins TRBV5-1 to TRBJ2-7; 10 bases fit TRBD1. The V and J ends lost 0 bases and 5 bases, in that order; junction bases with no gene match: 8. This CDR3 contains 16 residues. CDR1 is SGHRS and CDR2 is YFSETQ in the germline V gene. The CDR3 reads CASSLASGQGYDEQYF. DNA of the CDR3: TGCGCCAGCAGCTTGGCCTCGGGACAGGGGTATGACGAGCAGTACTTC.

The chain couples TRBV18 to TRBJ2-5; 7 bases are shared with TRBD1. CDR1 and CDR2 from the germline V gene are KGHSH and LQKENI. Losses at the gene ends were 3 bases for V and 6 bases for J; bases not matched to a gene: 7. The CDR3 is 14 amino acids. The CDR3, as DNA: TGTGCCAGCTCACCGTTCCGGGACAGTCAGACCCAGTACTTC. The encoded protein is CASSPFRDSQTQYF. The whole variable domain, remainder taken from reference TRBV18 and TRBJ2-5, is NAGVMQNPRHLVRRRGQEARLRCSPMKGHSHVYWYRQLPEEGLKFMVYLQKENIIDESGMPKERFSAEFPKEGPSILRIQQVVRGDSAAYFCASSPFRDSQTQYFGPGTRLLVL.

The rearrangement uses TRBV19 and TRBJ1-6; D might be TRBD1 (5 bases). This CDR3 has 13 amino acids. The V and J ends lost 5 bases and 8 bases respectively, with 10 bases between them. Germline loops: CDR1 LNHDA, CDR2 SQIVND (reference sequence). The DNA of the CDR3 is TGTGCCAGTAGTTTCCTAGGGGATTCACCCCTCCACTTT. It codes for CASSFLGDSPLHF.

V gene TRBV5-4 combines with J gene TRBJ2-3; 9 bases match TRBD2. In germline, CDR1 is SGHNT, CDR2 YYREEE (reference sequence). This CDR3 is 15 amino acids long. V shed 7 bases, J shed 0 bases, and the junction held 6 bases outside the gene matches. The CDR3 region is CASGKRGASTDTQYF. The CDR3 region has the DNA TGTGCCAGCGGAAAGCGGGGGGCTAGCACAGATACGCAGTATTTT.

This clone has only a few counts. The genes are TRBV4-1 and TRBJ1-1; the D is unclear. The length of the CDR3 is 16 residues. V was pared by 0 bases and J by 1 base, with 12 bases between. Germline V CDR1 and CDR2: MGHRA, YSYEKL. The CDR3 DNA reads TGCGCCAGCAGCCAAGATGTTTACCGACAGAACACTGAAGCTTTCTTT. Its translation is CASSQDVYRQNTEAFF.

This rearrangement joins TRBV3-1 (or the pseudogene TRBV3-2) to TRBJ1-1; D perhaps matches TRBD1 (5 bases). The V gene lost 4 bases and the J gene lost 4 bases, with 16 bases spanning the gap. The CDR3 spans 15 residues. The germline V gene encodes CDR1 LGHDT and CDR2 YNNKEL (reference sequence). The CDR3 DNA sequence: TGTGCCAGCAGCCTCCACACCTTGCAGGGCACTGAAGCTTTCTTT. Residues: CASSLHTLQGTEAFF.

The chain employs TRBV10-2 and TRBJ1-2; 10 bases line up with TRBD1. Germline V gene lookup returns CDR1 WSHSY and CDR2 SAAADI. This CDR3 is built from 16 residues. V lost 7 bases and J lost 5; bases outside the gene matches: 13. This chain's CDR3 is CASTRDRGEGIYGYTF. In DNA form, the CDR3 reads TGCGCCAGCACTAGGGACAGGGGAGAAGGTATTTATGGCTACACCTTC.

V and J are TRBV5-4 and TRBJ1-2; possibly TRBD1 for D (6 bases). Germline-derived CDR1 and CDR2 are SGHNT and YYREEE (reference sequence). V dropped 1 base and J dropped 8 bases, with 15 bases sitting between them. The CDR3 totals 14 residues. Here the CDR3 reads CASSLIGGLEGYTF. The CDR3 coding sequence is TGTGCCAGCAGCTTGATAGGGGGGCTTGAGGGCTACACCTTC. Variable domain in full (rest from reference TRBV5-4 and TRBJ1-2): ETGVTQSPTHLIKTRGQQVTLRCSSQSGHNTVSWYQQALGQGPQFIFQYYREEENGRGNFPPRFSGLQFPNYSSELNVNALELDDSALYLCASSLIGGLEGYTFGSGTRLTVV.

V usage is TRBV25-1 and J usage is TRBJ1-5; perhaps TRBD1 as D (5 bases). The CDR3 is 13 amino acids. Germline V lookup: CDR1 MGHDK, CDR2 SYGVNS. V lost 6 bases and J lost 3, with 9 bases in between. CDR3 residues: CASRGGFNQPQHF. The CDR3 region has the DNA TGTGCCAGCAGGGGGGGGTTCAATCAGCCCCAGCATTTT.

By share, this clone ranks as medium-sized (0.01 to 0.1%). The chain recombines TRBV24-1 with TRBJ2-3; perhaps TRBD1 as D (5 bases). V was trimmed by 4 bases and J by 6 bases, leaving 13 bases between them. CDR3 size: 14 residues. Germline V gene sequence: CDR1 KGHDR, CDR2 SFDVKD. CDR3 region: CATSDPRRDDTQYF. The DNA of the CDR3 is TGTGCCACCAGTGACCCCCGCAGGGATGATACGCAGTATTTT.

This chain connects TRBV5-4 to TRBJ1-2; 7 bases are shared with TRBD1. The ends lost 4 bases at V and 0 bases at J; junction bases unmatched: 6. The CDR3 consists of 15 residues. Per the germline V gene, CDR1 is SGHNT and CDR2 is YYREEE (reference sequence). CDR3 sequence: CASSPGQAPNYGYTF. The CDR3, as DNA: TGTGCCAGCAGCCCTGGACAGGCTCCTAACTATGGCTACACCTTC. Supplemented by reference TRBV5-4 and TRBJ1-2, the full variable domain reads ETGVTQSPTHLIKTRGQQVTLRCSSQSGHNTVSWYQQALGQGPQFIFQYYREEENGRGNFPPRFSGLQFPNYSSELNVNALELDDSALYLCASSPGQAPNYGYTFGSGTRLTVV.

The CDR3 reads CASSTGDTGELFF. CDR3 sequence (DNA): TGCGCCAGCAGCACCGGGGACACCGGGGAGCTGTTTTTT. The V and J genes are TRBV5-1 and TRBJ2-2; D is possibly TRBD2 (5 bases). The CDR3 extends over 13 amino acids. Germline V gene sequence: CDR1 SGHRS, CDR2 YFSETQ. V was trimmed by 4 bases and J by 3 bases, leaving 7 bases between them.

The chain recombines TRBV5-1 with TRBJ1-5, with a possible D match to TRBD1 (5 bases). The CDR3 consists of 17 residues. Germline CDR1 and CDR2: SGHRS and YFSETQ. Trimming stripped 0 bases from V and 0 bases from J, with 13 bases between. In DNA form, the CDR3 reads TGCGCCAGCAGCTTGGGGGCCGGGACCCATAGCAATCAGCCCCAGCATTTT. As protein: CASSLGAGTHSNQPQHF.

DNA of the CDR3: TGCGCCAGCAGCTTTGGACTAGCGGGGAGCAATGAGCAGTTCTTC. Protein: CASSFGLAGSNEQFF. The rearrangement uses TRBV5-1 and TRBJ2-1; 12 bases are shared with TRBD2. This CDR3 is 15 amino acids long. The J segment lost 6 bases and the V segment lost 2 bases, leaving 3 bases of the junction unmatched. From germline, CDR1 is SGHRS and CDR2 YFSETQ.

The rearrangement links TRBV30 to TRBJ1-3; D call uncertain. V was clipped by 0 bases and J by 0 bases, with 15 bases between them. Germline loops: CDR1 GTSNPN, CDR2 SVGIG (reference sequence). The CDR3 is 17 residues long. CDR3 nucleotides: TGTGCCTGGAGTGTAGGGCATCTTCTGAGCTCTGGAAACACCATATATTTT. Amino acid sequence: CAWSVGHLLSSGNTIYF.

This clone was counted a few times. The CDR3 reads CASNVGQGGRVNQPQHF. CDR3 coding DNA: TGTGCCAGTAACGTGGGACAGGGGGGTCGTGTGAATCAGCCCCAGCATTTT. V and J are TRBV19 and TRBJ1-5; 11 nucleotides agree with TRBD1. Trimming removed 7 bases from V and 4 bases from J; junction bases left unmatched: 12. Germline CDR1 and CDR2: LNHDA and SQIVND (reference sequence). This CDR3 spans 17 amino acids.

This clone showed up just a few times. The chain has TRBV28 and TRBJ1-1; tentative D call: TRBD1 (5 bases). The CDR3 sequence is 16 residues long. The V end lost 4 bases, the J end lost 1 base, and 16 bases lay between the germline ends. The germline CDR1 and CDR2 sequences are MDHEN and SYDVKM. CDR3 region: CASSYAGLTKNTEAFF. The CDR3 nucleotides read TGTGCCAGCAGTTATGCGGGACTAACCAAGAACACTGAAGCTTTCTTT.

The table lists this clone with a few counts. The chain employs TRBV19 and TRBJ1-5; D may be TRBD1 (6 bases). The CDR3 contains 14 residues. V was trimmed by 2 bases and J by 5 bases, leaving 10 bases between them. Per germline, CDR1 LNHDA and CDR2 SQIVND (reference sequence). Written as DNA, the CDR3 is TGTGCCAGTAGTATAAGACAGGACCATCAGCCCCAGCATTTT. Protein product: CASSIRQDHQPQHF.

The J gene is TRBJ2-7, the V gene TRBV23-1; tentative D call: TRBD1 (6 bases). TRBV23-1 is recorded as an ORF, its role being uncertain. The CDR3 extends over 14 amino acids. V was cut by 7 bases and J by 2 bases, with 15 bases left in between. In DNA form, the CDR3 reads TGCGCCAGCATTGTAAACAGGGCTGCCTACGAGCAGTACTTC. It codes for CASIVNRAAYEQYF.

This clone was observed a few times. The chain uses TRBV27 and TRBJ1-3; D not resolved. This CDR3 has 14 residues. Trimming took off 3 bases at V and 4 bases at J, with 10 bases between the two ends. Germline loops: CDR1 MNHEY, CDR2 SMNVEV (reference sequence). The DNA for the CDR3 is TGTGCCAGCAGTTTTAGTCCGGCAGGAAACACCATATATTTT. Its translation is CASSFSPAGNTIYF.

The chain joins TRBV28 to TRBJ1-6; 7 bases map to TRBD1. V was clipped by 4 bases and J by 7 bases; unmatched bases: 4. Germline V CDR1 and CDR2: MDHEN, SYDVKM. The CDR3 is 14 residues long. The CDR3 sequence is CASSWQGVNSPLHF. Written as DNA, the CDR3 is TGTGCCAGCAGTTGGCAGGGGGTGAATTCACCCCTCCACTTT.

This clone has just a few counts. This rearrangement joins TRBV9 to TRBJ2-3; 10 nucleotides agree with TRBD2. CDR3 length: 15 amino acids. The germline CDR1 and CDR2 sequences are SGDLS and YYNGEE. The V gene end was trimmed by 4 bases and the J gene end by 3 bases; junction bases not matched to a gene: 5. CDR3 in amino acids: CASSYSGRGTDTQYF. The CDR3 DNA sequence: TGTGCCAGCAGCTACAGCGGGAGGGGAACAGATACGCAGTATTTT.

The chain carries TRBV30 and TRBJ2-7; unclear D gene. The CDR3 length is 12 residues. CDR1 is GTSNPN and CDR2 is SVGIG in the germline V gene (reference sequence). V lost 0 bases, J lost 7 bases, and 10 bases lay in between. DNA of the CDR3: TGTGCCTGGAGTGTAGTGGCTTGGGAGCAGTACTTC. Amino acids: CAWSVVAWEQYF.

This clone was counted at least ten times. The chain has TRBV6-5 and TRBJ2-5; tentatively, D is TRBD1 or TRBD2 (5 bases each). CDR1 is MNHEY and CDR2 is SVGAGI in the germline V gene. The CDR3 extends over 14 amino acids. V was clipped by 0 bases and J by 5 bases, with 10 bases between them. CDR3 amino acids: CASSYSDGAETQYF. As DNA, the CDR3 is TGTGCCAGCAGTTACTCTGACGGGGCCGAGACCCAGTACTTC.

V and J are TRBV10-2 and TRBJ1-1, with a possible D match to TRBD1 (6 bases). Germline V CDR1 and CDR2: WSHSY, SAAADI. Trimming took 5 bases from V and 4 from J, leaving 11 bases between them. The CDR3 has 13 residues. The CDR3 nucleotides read TGCGCCAGCAGTAGGGGGAGGAGCACTGAAGCTTTCTTT. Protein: CASSRGRSTEAFF.

The CDR3 coding sequence is TGTGCCAGCAGTGAATTACAGGGACGGAGGGAGACCCAGTACTTC. Translating gives CASSELQGRRETQYF. This rearrangement joins TRBV6-1 to TRBJ2-5; tentatively, D is TRBD1 (6 bases). Germline V gene sequence: CDR1 MNHNS, CDR2 SASEGT. Deletions cut 2 bases from V and 5 bases from J, with 15 bases between. This CDR3 has 15 amino acids.

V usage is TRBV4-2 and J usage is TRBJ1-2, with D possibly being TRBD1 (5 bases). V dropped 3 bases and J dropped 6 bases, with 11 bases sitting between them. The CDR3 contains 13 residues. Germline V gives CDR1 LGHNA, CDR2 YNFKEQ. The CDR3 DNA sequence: TGTGCCAGCAGCCACGCCAGGGAGAATGGCTACACCTTC. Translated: CASSHARENGYTF.

For the CDR3, the DNA is TGTGCCAGCAGTTTATCAGGGCTGGGCAATCAGCCCCAGCATTTT. This gives the protein CASSLSGLGNQPQHF. The rearrangement uses TRBV27 and TRBJ1-5; D is unclear. Trimming removed 0 bases from V and 2 bases from J, with 8 bases in between. The germline CDR1 and CDR2 sequences are MNHEY and SMNVEV (reference sequence). CDR3 length equals 15 residues.

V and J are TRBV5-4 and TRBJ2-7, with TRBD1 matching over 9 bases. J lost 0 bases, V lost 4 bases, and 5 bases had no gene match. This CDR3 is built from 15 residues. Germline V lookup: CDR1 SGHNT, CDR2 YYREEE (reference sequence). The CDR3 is CASSPGQGLSYEQYF. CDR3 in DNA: TGTGCCAGCAGCCCTGGACAGGGGCTCTCCTACGAGCAGTACTTC.

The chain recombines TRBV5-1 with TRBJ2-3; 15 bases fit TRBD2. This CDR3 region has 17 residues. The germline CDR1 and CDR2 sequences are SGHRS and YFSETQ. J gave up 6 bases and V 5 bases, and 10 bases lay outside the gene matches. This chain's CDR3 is CASRSGLAGGGVDTQYF. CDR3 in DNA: TGCGCCAGCAGATCGGGACTAGCGGGAGGAGGGGTCGATACGCAGTATTTT.